A single T cell receptor beta chain is shown here with its context. The antigen remains undetermined. Amplification used 60 Vbeta primers and 13 Jbeta primers. Clones were read by immunoSEQ multiplex PCR, and TCRdb kept only the in-frame ones, dropping some. Among some 160,000 clones listed, about 79% were seen once. The ends lost 5 bases at V and 2 bases at J; junction bases unmatched: 7. Germline CDR1 is MNHEY and CDR2 is SVGAGI. CDR3 length: 15 amino acids. The data stem from a study of cytomegalovirus exposure and HLA in healthy donors. Study-level points and caveats: Later analysis identified a missense DCLRE1C variant that was linked to TCR beta V- and J-gene trimming. Beyond CMV serostatus, there was no information to go on about immune exposure.

The source is a man in his forties or fifties in good health and CMV-seropositive. Input material: PBMCs. The genes are TRBV6-5 and TRBJ2-7; 9 bases are shared with TRBD1. Here the CDR3 reads CASSGVTGGTYEQYF. CDR3 nucleotides: TGTGCCAGCAGTGGGGTGACAGGGGGTACCTACGAGCAGTACTTC.